One sample yielded the 14 T cell receptor beta chains listed below, sequenced in a study of PD-L1 blockade in urothelial cancer (TCRdb year 2017). The time point label on this specimen signifies: peripheral blood 6 weeks after treatment start. The library was made by the immunoSEQ multiplex PCR assay. The source is immuneACCESS, and TCRdb retained only in-frame sequences with V and J called. Part of the clones is not carried over; for the studies checked, unresolved V genes explain less than half of this, and the remainder is unexplained. Present in this sample are more than 95,000 clones, more than 85% of which were seen just once. The ten largest make up under 2% of the sample. The sequencing used PBMCs, collected around atezolizumab (anti-PD-L1) treatment. Receptor source: a man aged 55 to 69 with urothelial cancer.

This clone was observed a handful of times. V is TRBV7-9 and J is TRBJ1-1; possibly TRBD1 for D (6 bases). The V gene's germline CDR1 is SEHNR and CDR2 FQNEAQ (reference sequence). V shed 5 bases and J shed 4 bases, with 11 bases lying between them. This CDR3 region has 13 residues. DNA for the CDR3: TGTGCCAGCAGCCTAAGGGGGAGCACTGAAGCTTTCTTT. It yields the protein CASSLRGSTEAFF.

The chain uses TRBV12-5 and TRBJ2-1, with TRBD1 matching 11 bases. Unmatched junction bases numbered 7, after V lost 2 bases and J lost 7 bases. The germline gives CDR1 LGHNT, CDR2 FRNRAP. The CDR3 sequence is 16 residues long. CDR3 loop: CASGLPRTGGLNEQFF. CDR3 bases: TGTGCTAGTGGTTTGCCAAGGACAGGGGGCCTGAATGAGCAGTTCTTC.

V is TRBV30 and J is TRBJ2-3; D possibly corresponds to TRBD2 (6 bases). The CDR3 is 14 residues long. The germline V gene encodes CDR1 GTSNPN and CDR2 SVGIG (reference sequence). V lost 4 bases to trimming and J lost 4 bases, with 15 bases between them. CDR3: CAWTRRGWADTQYF. The CDR3 DNA follows: TGTGCCTGGACTAGGAGGGGTTGGGCAGATACGCAGTATTTT.

The V and J genes are TRBV7-9 and TRBJ2-2, with D perhaps TRBD1 (5 bases). V lost 5 bases to trimming and J lost 4 bases, with 11 bases between them. Germline V gene data show CDR1 as SEHNR and CDR2 as FQNEAQ (reference sequence). The CDR3 loop spans 14 amino acids. CDR3 sequence reads: CASSPQTATGELFF. CDR3 sequence (DNA): TGTGCCAGCAGCCCTCAGACAGCCACCGGGGAGCTGTTTTTT.

CDR3 loop: CATQSATSGFQETQYF. DNA of the CDR3: TGTGCCACCCAGTCTGCGACTAGCGGGTTCCAAGAGACCCAGTACTTC. J is TRBJ2-5 and V is TRBV10-3; 10 bases align to TRBD2. The CDR3 extends over 16 amino acids. Germline values: CDR1 ENHRY, CDR2 SYGVKD. V gave up 10 bases and J gave up 1 base; unmatched junction bases: 12.

In DNA form, the CDR3 reads TGTGCCAGCATAAGGCAGGGGGACGGAAACACCATATATTTT. Translating gives CASIRQGDGNTIYF. The chain has TRBV2 and TRBJ1-3, with 7 positions matching TRBD1. Losses at the gene ends were 7 bases for V and 4 bases for J; bases not matched to a gene: 7. Germline values: CDR1 SNHLY, CDR2 FYNNEI. The length of the CDR3 is 14 residues.

The chain has TRBV19 and TRBJ2-1; 8 bases are a match to TRBD2. The CDR3 loop spans 16 amino acids. Germline V gene lookup returns CDR1 LNHDA and CDR2 SQIVND (reference sequence). Trimming at V came to 4 bases and at J to 7 bases, leaving 12 bases not matched to a gene. The chain's CDR3 is CASSSGGPPRGNEQFF. In nucleotides, the CDR3 is TGTGCCAGTAGTAGCGGGGGGCCGCCTCGAGGGAATGAGCAGTTCTTC.

V and J are TRBV5-4 and TRBJ1-2, with 8 bases lining up with TRBD1. Germline CDR1 SGHNT, CDR2 YYREEE (reference sequence). The CDR3 is 13 residues long. V lost 3 bases and J lost 7; bases outside the gene matches: 5. In DNA, the CDR3 is TGTGCCAGCAGCTCGAAGGACAGGGCTGGCTACACCTTC. As protein: CASSSKDRAGYTF.

The sample holds a few counts of this clone. This chain connects TRBV4-3 to TRBJ1-1; no reliable D call. Trimming took 0 bases from V and 7 from J, leaving 12 bases between them. Germline values: CDR1 LGHNA, CDR2 YSLEER. The CDR3 is 14 amino acids. CDR3 sequence: CASSQDRQASEAFF. The CDR3 DNA sequence: TGCGCCAGCAGCCAAGATCGTCAGGCCAGTGAAGCTTTCTTT.

V and J are TRBV28 and TRBJ2-7; TRBD1 might be the D (6 bases). The CDR3 loop spans 14 amino acids. Germline CDR1 reads MDHEN; CDR2 reads SYDVKM. V was trimmed by 8 bases and J by 0 bases, leaving 14 bases between them. Written as DNA, the CDR3 is TGTGCCAGCTTCACGAGGGGGTACTCCTACGAGCAGTACTTC. It translates to CASFTRGYSYEQYF.

The rearrangement links TRBV2 to TRBJ1-2, with 9 nucleotides matching TRBD1. The junction had 7 bases not matched to a gene; V was cut back by 7 bases and J by 4 bases. The germline V gene has CDR1 SNHLY and CDR2 FYNNEI. This CDR3 has 14 amino acids. CDR3 loop: CASNQQGAVYGYTF. The CDR3 DNA reads as TGTGCCAGCAACCAACAGGGGGCGGTCTATGGCTACACCTTC. Full variable domain (remainder filled in from reference TRBV2 and TRBJ1-2): EPEVTQTPSHQVTQMGQEVILRCVPISNHLYFYWYRQILGQKVEFLVSFYNNEISEKSEIFDDQFSVERPDGSNFTLKIRSTKLEDSAMYFCASNQQGAVYGYTFGSGTRLTVV.

This clone is a singleton in its sample. This rearrangement joins TRBV4-3 to TRBJ2-3; 12 bases match TRBD2. Germline values: CDR1 LGHNA, CDR2 YSLEER. V gave up 1 base and J gave up 2 bases; unmatched junction bases: 4. This CDR3 comprises 17 residues. CDR3 region: CASSQGLAGGYTDTQYF. The CDR3 nucleotides read TGCGCCAGCAGCCAAGGGCTAGCGGGGGGGTACACAGATACGCAGTATTTT.

J is TRBJ2-1 and V is TRBV2, with D maybe TRBD1 (6 bases). The CDR3 has 16 residues. Germline-derived CDR1 and CDR2 are SNHLY and FYNNEI. Trimming cost V 4 bases and J 7 bases, with 20 bases left between them. CDR3 DNA: TGTGCCAGCAGTGGGGTGCCGGACAGAGTTTGGAATGAGCAGTTCTTC. It encodes CASSGVPDRVWNEQFF.

The chain uses TRBV7-2 and TRBJ2-2, with 8 bases matching TRBD1. Germline-derived CDR1 and CDR2 are SGHTA and FQGNSA. There are 19 residues in the CDR3. Trimming took 1 base from V and 1 from J; bases not matched to a gene: 11. The CDR3 DNA follows: TGTGCCAGCAGCTTAGATGGGACAGGCTTCAGCGGGAACACCGGGGAGCTGTTTTTT. It encodes CASSLDGTGFSGNTGELFF.